A selection of T cell receptor beta chains follows, all from one sample in a study of HIV-infected patients and healthy controls. One entry per CDR3 protein results from TCRdb running MiXCR on the 5' RACE reads. The repertoire includes some 20,000 distinct CDR3 sequences, under 9.5% of them detected once, and 21% sits in the top ten. The sample consisted of blood, taken during antiretroviral therapy. The receptors were gathered from an adult with HIV infection. Both conserved end residues are part of each CDR3. A D gene is named only where the DNA matches it firmly. Size tells how often a clone was seen (once, few, many) or the class of an expanded clone, and some rows leave it out.

V	D	length	J	size	CDR3	DNA
TRBV29-1	TRBD1	12	TRBJ2-1	many	CSVDRGHNEQFF	TGCAGCGTGGACAGGGGCCACAATGAGCAGTTCTTC
TRBV28	-	15	TRBJ1-4	large	CASSPWSSTNEKLFF	TGTGCCAGCAGTCCTTGGTCTTCAACTAATGAAAAACTGTTTTTT
TRBV12-3/TRBV12-4	-	14	TRBJ1-2	many	CASSLGGSRNGYTF	TGTGCCAGCAGTTTAGGAGGGTCGAGGAATGGCTACACCTTC
TRBV7-2	-	11	TRBJ2-5	many	CASSSGVAQYF	TGTGCCAGCAGCTCAGGGGTGGCCCAGTACTTC
TRBV3-1	-	13	TRBJ1-1	-	CASSQDLNPRAFF	TGTGCCAGCAGCCAAGATCTGAATCCTCGGGCTTTCTTT
TRBV7-3	-	14	TRBJ2-1	many	CASSLAGLNNEQFF	TGTGCCAGCAGCTTAGCTGGTCTGAACAATGAGCAGTTCTTC
TRBV2	-	13	TRBJ1-2	many	CASSVETHWGYTF	TGTGCCAGCAGTGTGGAGACCCACTGGGGCTACACCTTC
TRBV5-6	-	16	TRBJ1-1	once	CASSLRGPFLDTEAFF	TGTGCCAGCAGCTTGCGGGGCCCCTTTTTGGACACTGAAGCTTTCTTT
TRBV5-1	TRBD1	14	TRBJ2-4	many	CASSLSQGAAIQYF	TGCGCCAGCAGCTTGAGCCAGGGGGCAGCCATTCAGTACTTC
TRBV7-3	-	15	TRBJ1-2	many	CASSPQGSGIYGYTF	TGTGCCAGCAGCCCCCAAGGTTCGGGGATCTATGGCTACACCTTC
TRBV20-1	TRBD2	14	TRBJ2-3	medium-sized	CSAGLAGGTDTQYF	TGCAGTGCTGGACTAGCGGGGGGGACAGATACGCAGTATTTT
TRBV7-7	-	13	TRBJ1-1	medium-sized	CASSLAKYTEAFF	TGTGCTAGCAGCTTAGCCAAATACACTGAAGCTTTCTTT
TRBV29-1	-	12	TRBJ2-3	many	CSVEDPTDTQYF	TGCAGCGTTGAAGATCCCACAGATACGCAGTATTTT
TRBV6-5	-	14	TRBJ2-2	many	CASRVGGGTGELFF	TGTGCCAGCAGGGTAGGGGGTGGTACCGGGGAGCTGTTTTTT
TRBV20-1	TRBD1	14	TRBJ1-2	-	CSAREQGRVYGYTF	TGCAGTGCTAGGGAACAGGGGCGGGTCTATGGCTACACCTTC
TRBV29-1	-	14	TRBJ2-1	-	CSAQTGATYNEQFF	TGCAGCGCCCAGACAGGAGCGACCTACAATGAGCAGTTCTTC
TRBV12-3/TRBV12-4	-	13	TRBJ2-7	many	CASTRDRPYEQYF	TGTGCCAGCACCAGGGACCGCCCCTACGAGCAGTACTTC
TRBV5-8	-	13	TRBJ2-1	many	CASSLGQGFHQFF	TGTGCCAGCAGCTTGGGTCAGGGGTTCCACCAGTTCTTC
TRBV5-1	-	13	TRBJ2-7	many	CASGQQTTDVQYF	TGCGCCAGCGGGCAGCAGACTACGGATGTGCAGTACTTC
TRBV20-1	TRBD1	16	TRBJ2-2	medium-sized	CSAPAWGQTVAGELFF	TGCAGTGCGCCCGCCTGGGGACAGACCGTCGCCGGGGAGCTGTTTTTT
TRBV5-4	TRBD2	15	TRBJ2-3	-	CASWRAGGLTDTQYF	TGTGCCAGCTGGAGAGCGGGAGGACTCACAGATACGCAGTATTTT
TRBV19	-	13	TRBJ2-5	-	CASSPITRETQYF	TGTGCCAGTAGCCCGATTACCAGGGAGACCCAGTACTTC
TRBV29-1	-	12	TRBJ1-2	many	CSVVREGYGYTF	TGCAGCGTTGTTAGGGAAGGCTATGGCTACACCTTC
TRBV6-6	TRBD2	15	TRBJ2-1	many	CASSKQRERYNEQFF	TGTGCCAGCAGTAAACAGCGGGAGCGATACAATGAGCAGTTCTTC
TRBV20-1	-	15	TRBJ2-5	-	CSTIFGGGWEETQYF	TGCAGTACTATTTTTGGAGGGGGATGGGAAGAGACCCAGTACTTC
TRBV19	TRBD2	15	TRBJ2-1	many	CASKTSGDSYNEQFF	TGTGCCAGTAAGACTAGCGGGGACTCCTACAATGAGCAGTTCTTC
TRBV7-3	TRBD1	14	TRBJ2-1	many	CASSSGGSTNEQFF	TGTGCCAGCAGCTCAGGGGGCAGTACCAATGAGCAGTTCTTC
TRBV20-1	-	14	TRBJ1-1	many	CSAPRRSVNTEAFF	TGCAGTGCCCCCCGCAGGTCTGTGAACACTGAAGCTTTCTTT
TRBV6-4	-	14	TRBJ2-7	many	CASQSRVSSYEQYF	TGTGCCAGCCAGTCGCGGGTGAGCTCCTACGAGCAGTACTTC
TRBV18	-	14	TRBJ2-5	-	CASSPKGLRETQYF	TGTGCCAGCTCACCAAAGGGACTCCGAGAGACCCAGTACTTC
TRBV20-1	TRBD1	16	TRBJ1-1	many	CSARSPGDRGYTEAFF	TGCAGTGCGCGTTCACCCGGGGACAGGGGGTACACTGAAGCTTTCTTT
TRBV27	-	13	TRBJ1-5	many	CASSSQYNQPQHF	TGTGCCAGCAGTTCTCAGTACAATCAGCCCCAGCATTTT
TRBV6-1	-	10	TRBJ2-3	many	CASGKGTQYF	TGTGCCAGCGGGAAGGGTACGCAGTATTTT
TRBV5-1	-	13	TRBJ2-1	many	CASSSPGVNEQFF	TGCGCCAGCAGCTCCCCAGGAGTAAATGAGCAGTTCTTC
TRBV10-3	TRBD2	14	TRBJ2-7	many	CAISGGTSGLEQYF	TGTGCCATCAGTGGCGGGACTAGCGGCTTGGAGCAGTACTTC
TRBV5-6	-	13	TRBJ2-7	many	CASSYLDGYEQYF	TGTGCCAGCAGCTACCTCGACGGTTACGAGCAGTACTTC
TRBV10-2	-	15	TRBJ2-2	many	CASSENRVVAGELFF	TGCGCCAGCAGTGAGAACAGGGTAGTAGCCGGGGAGCTGTTTTTT
TRBV7-9	TRBD1	16	TRBJ2-5	few	CASSLIGTGGQETQYF	TGTGCCAGCAGCTTAATCGGGACAGGGGGTCAAGAGACCCAGTACTTC
TRBV25-1	TRBD1	15	TRBJ1-5	many	CASSEARGSNQPQHF	TGTGCCAGCAGTGAGGCCAGGGGGTCTAATCAGCCCCAGCATTTT
TRBV27	-	15	TRBJ2-7	few	CASSPTRPTGYEQYF	TGTGCCAGCAGTCCCACCCGGCCGACGGGATACGAGCAGTACTTC
TRBV28	TRBD1	13	TRBJ1-1	many	CASSSGQDTEAFF	TGTGCCAGCAGCTCGGGACAGGACACTGAAGCTTTCTTT
TRBV10-3	-	15	TRBJ2-7	medium-sized	CAISDTKFLTYEQYF	TGTGCCATCAGTGATACTAAGTTTCTGACCTACGAGCAGTACTTC
TRBV27	TRBD1	14	TRBJ1-5	-	CASSNRGPNQPQHF	TGTGCCAGCAGTAACAGGGGCCCCAATCAGCCCCAGCATTTT
TRBV6-5	-	15	TRBJ2-5	many	CASSYVWGGQETQYF	TGTGCCAGCAGTTACGTGTGGGGTGGCCAAGAGACCCAGTACTTC
TRBV27	-	16	TRBJ1-1	medium-sized	CASTQSGGLGGAEAFF	TGTGCCAGCACCCAATCAGGAGGGCTTGGGGGGGCTGAAGCTTTCTTT
TRBV12-5	TRBD2	15	TRBJ2-3	many	CASAQLAGGPGTQYF	TGTGCTAGTGCCCAACTAGCGGGAGGGCCGGGTACGCAGTATTTT
TRBV11-3	-	13	TRBJ2-1	many	CASSPLPGGEQFF	TGTGCCAGCAGTCCACTCCCCGGAGGTGAGCAGTTCTTC
TRBV7-9	-	14	TRBJ1-1	few	CASSSYDRNTEAFF	TGTGCCAGCAGCTCCTACGATCGAAACACTGAAGCTTTCTTT
TRBV9	-	14	TRBJ2-5	many	CASSVEGMGETQYF	TGTGCCAGCAGCGTAGAGGGGATGGGAGAGACCCAGTACTTC
TRBV29-1	TRBD2	15	TRBJ2-3	few	CSVEEMLAGTDTQYF	TGCAGCGTTGAAGAAATGCTAGCGGGGACAGATACGCAGTATTTT
TRBV7-3	-	14	TRBJ1-2	-	CASRPSSAGYGYTF	TGTGCCAGCAGACCATCGTCTGCCGGCTATGGCTACACCTTC
TRBV4-1	-	14	TRBJ2-7	many	CASSQVSISYEQYF	TGCGCCAGCAGCCAAGTTAGTATATCCTACGAGCAGTACTTC
TRBV19	-	15	TRBJ1-5	few	CASSFGGYSNQPQHF	TGTGCCAGTAGTTTCGGCGGTTATAGCAATCAGCCCCAGCATTTT
TRBV30	-	11	TRBJ1-1	many	CASCLAREAFF	TGTGCCTCCTGCCTCGCCAGGGAAGCTTTCTTT
TRBV7-3	-	15	TRBJ2-2	few	CASSLRAGEAGELFF	TGTGCCAGCAGCTTAAGGGCAGGGGAAGCCGGGGAGCTGTTTTTT
TRBV20-1	-	13	TRBJ2-1	many	CSAEGKRVNEQFF	TGCAGTGCCGAGGGAAAGCGGGTGAATGAGCAGTTCTTC
TRBV30	-	14	TRBJ1-4	many	CAWSVRVKGEKLFF	TGTGCCTGGAGTGTACGGGTGAAGGGGGAAAAACTGTTTTTT
TRBV5-4	-	15	TRBJ2-3	many	CASSLSTGRTDTQYF	TGTGCCAGCAGCTTAAGTACAGGACGCACAGATACGCAGTATTTT